These T cell receptor beta chains were read from a single sample in a study of cytomegalovirus exposure and HLA in healthy donors. Here immunoSEQ multiplex PCR was the method, and the copy in TCRdb shows in-frame clones only, minus some. Of around 300,000 clones listed, around 65% are singletons. Sequences were obtained from PBMCs. These receptors all come from a female donor in good health and CMV-seronegative. Each CDR3 is given with its conserved first and last residue. The D gene is left open where the match is weak. For some rows the clone size is stated as once, few or many, or as a class when expanded; others skip it.

J gene | D gene | clone size | V gene | CDR3 DNA | CDR3 protein
TRBJ1-5 | TRBD1 | . | TRBV27 | TGTGCCAGCAGTTGGGGACAGGGGCAGCCCCAGCATTTT | CASSWGQGQPQHF
TRBJ2-1 | TRBD2 | once | TRBV7-9 | TGTGCCAGCAAAAAGGGACTAGGCTACAATGAGCAGTTCTTC | CASKKGLGYNEQFF
TRBJ2-7 | . | . | TRBV14 | TGTGCCAGCAGCCAAGATGGGAAGAGACAGTGGGATTTCGCGCAGTACTTC | CASSQDGKRQWDFAQYF
TRBJ2-3 | . | once | TRBV9 | TGTGCCAGCAGCGTAGGGAGTAGAGCAGGGACGCAGTATTTT | CASSVGSRAGTQYF
TRBJ2-1 | . | few | TRBV5-1 | TGCGCCAGCAGCCTCTCGGGGGACTTCGCACGCAATGAGCAGTTCTTC | CASSLSGDFARNEQFF
TRBJ2-5 | TRBD2 | . | TRBV5-8 | TGTGCCAGCAGCTTAGTAACAGCGGGAGGCGTGGAGACCCAGTACTTC | CASSLVTAGGVETQYF
TRBJ1-5 | TRBD1 | . | TRBV2 | TGTGCCAGCAGTGCGGACAGGGGCGTCCAGCCCCAGCATTTT | CASSADRGVQPQHF
TRBJ2-7 | . | . | TRBV4-1 | TGCGCCAGCAGCCAAGATAATCCGGGCGAGCAGTACTTC | CASSQDNPGEQYF
TRBJ2-1 | TRBD2 | . | TRBV19 | TGTGCCACAAAGACTAGCCCGTCCCCATACAATGAGCAGTTCTTC | CATKTSPSPYNEQFF
TRBJ2-7 | TRBD1 | few | TRBV11-3 | TGTGCCAGCAGCTTAGCCGGACAGGGCTACGAGCAGTACTTC | CASSLAGQGYEQYF
TRBJ1-2 | . | . | TRBV7-2 | TGTGCCAGCAGCCCTGGGGGGGATCACTATGGCTACACCTTC | CASSPGGDHYGYTF
TRBJ2-1 | . | once | TRBV11-3 | TGTGCCAGCAGCTTAGGGGGACTTAGCAACAATGAGCAGTTCTTC | CASSLGGLSNNEQFF
TRBJ2-7 | . | . | TRBV18 | TGTGCCAGCTCACCGCTTGATATAGGGGATGGGAACGAGCAGTACTTC | CASSPLDIGDGNEQYF
TRBJ2-2 | TRBD1 | . | TRBV6-1 | TGTGCCAGCAGTGAAGACGGCAGGGGGACCGGGGAGCTGTTTTTT | CASSEDGRGTGELFF
TRBJ2-3 | . | . | TRBV28 | TGTGCCAGCAGTCCACAGGCCACAGATACGCAGTATTTT | CASSPQATDTQYF
TRBJ1-4 | TRBD1 | . | TRBV28 | TGTGCCAGCAGCTTTAGAACAGGGGGGGATGAAAAACTGTTTTTT | CASSFRTGGDEKLFF
TRBJ1-1 | . | . | TRBV10-3 | TGTGCCATCAAGGCAGGGACGGGAGCGAACACTGAAGCTTTCTTT | CAIKAGTGANTEAFF
TRBJ2-5 | TRBD1 | . | TRBV28 | TGTGCCAGCAGTCGCGACAGGGGAAGGGGCCAAGAGACCCAGTACTTC | CASSRDRGRGQETQYF
TRBJ1-2 | TRBD1 | few | TRBV18 | TGTGCCAGCTCACCCATGACGGACAGGGGGCTGCGTGGCTACACCTTC | CASSPMTDRGLRGYTF
TRBJ2-1 | TRBD2 | few | TRBV11-3 | TGTGCCAGCAGCATGGGGCTAGCGGGGTGGGGTGAGCAGTTCTTC | CASSMGLAGWGEQFF
TRBJ2-2 | . | . | TRBV2 | TGTGCCAGCAGGCTCGACAGTACCGGGGAGCTGTTTTTT | CASRLDSTGELFF
TRBJ2-7 | . | . | TRBV6-1 | TGTGCCAGCAGTGGGGTACCGGGACTGATTCCCGACGAGCAGTACTTC | CASSGVPGLIPDEQYF
TRBJ2-7 | . | few | TRBV7-9 | TGTGCCAGCAGCTTCCTGGACAGTCACTACGAGCAGTACTTC | CASSFLDSHYEQYF
TRBJ2-7 | TRBD2 | . | TRBV7-8 | TGTGCCAGCAGCTATAGCGGGAGCTCCTACGAGCAGTACTTC | CASSYSGSSYEQYF
TRBJ2-1 | TRBD2 | . | TRBV2 | TGTGCCAGCAGTGAAGGTCTTAGCGGGAGGGCTCGATTGAATGAGCAGTTCTTC | CASSEGLSGRARLNEQFF
TRBJ1-2 | TRBD1 | . | TRBV5-4 | TGTGCCAGCAGCGGGGGACAGGTTCGGTCCTATGGCTACACCTTC | CASSGGQVRSYGYTF
TRBJ1-4 | TRBD1 | . | TRBV28 | TGTGCCAGCAGTTCTCAGGGGGCGGCTAATGAAAAACTGTTTTTT | CASSSQGAANEKLFF
TRBJ1-3 | TRBD1 | few | TRBV18 | TGTGCCAGCTCACCGACAGGGGACTCTGGAAACACCATATATTTT | CASSPTGDSGNTIYF
TRBJ2-7 | TRBD1 | once | TRBV7-9 | TGTGCCAGCAGCTTAACTCAGGGGGCGAAGTCCTACGAGCAGTACTTC | CASSLTQGAKSYEQYF
TRBJ1-6 | TRBD1 | . | TRBV28 | TGTGCCAGCAGTCTAACAGGGGGCGCAAGTAATTCACCCCTCCACTTT | CASSLTGGASNSPLHF
TRBJ2-1 | TRBD2 | . | TRBV7-9 | TGTGCCAGCAGCTTCGCCTCCGGGGCGTTGTCACGCGGGAGTGAGCAGTTCTTC | CASSFASGALSRGSEQFF
TRBJ1-2 | . | . | TRBV7-9 | TGTTCCAGCAGCTTAGTCGGGGATGGCTACACCTTC | CSSSLVGDGYTF
TRBJ2-7 | TRBD2 | few | TRBV9 | TGTGCCAGCAGCCCCGGGGGGGGTCGCTACGAGCAGTACTTC | CASSPGGGRYEQYF
TRBJ2-7 | . | . | TRBV2 | TGTGCCAGCAGCCCGAACCTGGTCAGGGTGAGCGAGCAGTACTTC | CASSPNLVRVSEQYF
TRBJ2-7 | . | . | TRBV18 | TGTGCCAGCTCACCGGAGACGATCTTCTCCTACGAGCAGTACTTC | CASSPETIFSYEQYF
TRBJ2-5 | TRBD1 | . | TRBV11-2 | TGTGCCAGCAGCTTGCGACAGGGGAAAGAGACCCAGTACTTC | CASSLRQGKETQYF
TRBJ1-5 | . | . | TRBV7-9 | TGTGCCAGCAGCTTAGGGCAGGCTAATCAGCCCCAGCATTTT | CASSLGQANQPQHF
TRBJ2-1 | . | . | TRBV7-9 | TGTTCCAGCAGCTTAGGTGGGCTCTACAATGAGCAGTTCTTC | CSSSLGGLYNEQFF
TRBJ2-1 | TRBD1 | . | TRBV4-1 | TGCGCCAGCAGCCAAGGAGGGGGCTCGAGCTCCTACAATGAGCAGTTCTTC | CASSQGGGSSSYNEQFF
TRBJ2-5 | TRBD1 | . | TRBV7-9 | TGTGCCAGCAGGCCCAGACAGGGGGCCAGGGAGACCCAGTACTTC | CASRPRQGARETQYF
TRBJ2-7 | TRBD1 | . | TRBV9 | TGTGCCAGCAGCGTAGCAACCGGGACAGGGACCTACGAGCAGTACTTC | CASSVATGTGTYEQYF
TRBJ2-1 | TRBD2 | . | TRBV7-7 | TGTGCCAGCAGCTTAGGTGGTAGCGGGCCCCTAAATGAGCAGTTCTTC | CASSLGGSGPLNEQFF
TRBJ2-5 | . | . | TRBV19 | TGTGCCAGTAGTGTGACAGCCGGCGGGACCCAGTACTTC | CASSVTAGGTQYF
TRBJ2-5 | TRBD2 | . | TRBV30 | TGTGCCTGGAGTGGGGGACTAGCGGGAGAGGAAGGTAAGGGCCCAGGGTATCAAGAGACCCAGTACTTC | CAWSGGLAGEEGKGPGYQETQYF
TRBJ2-1 | . | . | TRBV7-8 | TGTGCCACCTATTACAGGGAAAACAATGAGCAGTTCTTC | CATYYRENNEQFF
TRBJ1-1 | . | . | TRBV6-1 | TGTGCCGGCCGACCCGGGACACCCGAAGCTTTCTTT | CAGRPGTPEAFF
TRBJ1-2 | . | few | TRBV5-4 | TGTGCCAGCAGCTCTGCAGGGTGGTATGGCTACACCTTC | CASSSAGWYGYTF